These 13 T cell receptor beta chains share one sample of origin, sequenced in a study of early T cells in non-severe SARS-CoV-2 infection. TCRdb re-analysed the 5' RACE reads in MiXCR, keeping a single row per CDR3 protein. The sample consists of approximately 66,000 distinct CDR3 sequences, 12% of them appearing once. Sequencing used whole blood, obtained at baseline. The origin of the receptors is an adult who was a healthcare worker with PCR-confirmed SARS-CoV-2 infection or an uninfected control (not recorded which). The donor label of this sample is uncertain.

The gene calls are TRBV5-1 and TRBJ2-2; the D is unclear. This CDR3 spans 15 amino acids. V lost 0 bases to trimming and J lost 7 bases, with 13 bases between them. CDR1 is SGHRS and CDR2 is YFSETQ in the germline V gene. The chain's CDR3 is CASSLAPGYYGELFF. Written as DNA, the CDR3 is TGCGCCAGCAGCTTGGCCCCGGGTTATTACGGGGAGCTGTTTTTT. Drawing the rest from reference TRBV5-1 and TRBJ2-2, the complete variable domain is KAGVTQTPRYLIKTRGQQVTLSCSPISGHRSVSWYQQTPGQGLQFLFEYFSETQRNKGNFPGRFSGRQFSNSRSEMNVSTLELGDSALYLCASSLAPGYYGELFFGEGSRLTVL.

This chain joins TRBV2 and TRBJ1-6, with 9 bases aligning to TRBD1. The CDR3 covers 15 residues. V lost 6 bases, J lost 6 bases, and 6 bases stayed unmatched. Germline V gene data show CDR1 as SNHLY and CDR2 as FYNNEI. This chain's CDR3 is CASRHRDRVNSPLHF. The CDR3 DNA reads as TGTGCCAGCAGACACCGGGACAGGGTTAATTCACCCCTCCACTTT.

The chain is built from TRBV27 and TRBJ2-2, with D maybe TRBD1 (5 bases). Germline V CDR1 and CDR2: MNHEY, SMNVEV (reference sequence). CDR3 length: 17 residues. The germline V and J ends were trimmed by 4 bases and 5 bases, with 20 bases remaining between them. CDR3: CASSSPYGALQTGELFF. DNA for the CDR3: TGTGCCAGCAGTTCGCCATATGGGGCTTTACAAACCGGGGAGCTGTTTTTT.

The chain joins TRBV19 to TRBJ1-2; possible D gene TRBD1, 5 bases. CDR1 is LNHDA, CDR2 SQIVND, per germline (reference sequence). The germline V and J ends were trimmed by 3 bases and 5 bases, with 13 bases remaining between them. The CDR3 has 14 amino acids. CDR3 loop: CASSMIEGWYGYTF. The CDR3 DNA reads TGTGCCAGTAGTATGATTGAGGGGTGGTATGGCTACACCTTC.

This clonotype came up many times. This rearrangement joins TRBV20-1 to TRBJ2-3, with 11 bases identical to TRBD2. Germline assignment: CDR1 DFQATT and CDR2 SNEGSKA (reference sequence). The CDR3 consists of 18 residues. Trimming cost V 1 base and J 0 bases; bases outside gene matches: 9. CDR3 sequence reads: CSARVLAGGASSTDTQYF. CDR3 DNA sequence: TGCAGTGCTAGAGTCCTAGCGGGGGGTGCTTCTAGCACAGATACGCAGTATTTT.

This clonotype was seen more than once but under ten times. The genes are TRBV5-1 and TRBJ2-5; the D gene could be TRBD1 or TRBD2 (5 bases each). The V and J ends lost 3 bases and 4 bases respectively, with 13 bases between them. The germline V gene has CDR1 SGHRS and CDR2 YFSETQ. The CDR3 has 14 residues. CDR3 nucleotide sequence: TGCGCCAGCAGCTCGGGACCGAAAAGAGAGACCCAGTACTTC. Translation: CASSSGPKRETQYF.

The CDR3 loop is CASSPREATNEKLFF. The CDR3, as DNA: TGTGCCAGCAGCCCACGGGAGGCAACTAATGAAAAACTGTTTTTT. The V and J genes are TRBV4-2 and TRBJ1-4; D gene ambiguous. Germline loops: CDR1 LGHNA, CDR2 YNFKEQ. The V gene lost 4 bases and the J gene lost 0 bases, with 9 bases spanning the gap. The CDR3 is 15 residues long.

The sample holds a few counts of this clonotype. The CDR3: CASSLRTGGSSYEQYV. In DNA, the CDR3 is TGTGCCAGCAGCTTAAGAACAGGGGGTAGCTCCTACGAGCAGTACGTC. This chain links TRBV7-8 with TRBJ2-7; TRBD1 aligns across 8 bases. J was trimmed by 0 bases and V by 2 bases; bases with no gene match: 6. CDR1 and CDR2 from the germline V gene are SGHVS and FQNEAQ. This CDR3 is built from 16 residues.

This clonotype came up a few times. This chain joins TRBV7-2 and TRBJ2-5; TRBD2 agrees at 9 bases. The germline gives CDR1 SGHTA, CDR2 FQGNSA. V was pared by 3 bases and J by 5 bases, with 4 bases of the junction left unmatched. The CDR3 sequence is 14 residues long. As DNA, the CDR3 is TGTGCCAGCAGCTTTGCGGGGGGGCCCGAGACCCAGTACTTC. Protein product: CASSFAGGPETQYF.

The CDR3 here is CASSRDRGSTYTGELFF. The DNA of the CDR3 is TGTGCCAGCAGCCGCGATCGGGGGTCGACTTACACCGGGGAGCTGTTTTTT. This chain joins TRBV12-3 or TRBV12-4 and TRBJ2-2; perhaps TRBD2 as D (6 bases). This CDR3 comprises 17 residues. Deletions cut 6 bases from V and 3 bases from J, with 20 bases between.

V usage is TRBV10-1 and J usage is TRBJ2-1; D possibly uses TRBD1 or TRBD2 (5 bases each). CDR1 is WNHNN, CDR2 SYGVQD, per germline (reference sequence). This CDR3 spans 12 amino acids. V lost 6 bases, J lost 11 bases, and 14 bases lay in between. The DNA of the CDR3 is TGCGCCAGCAGACAAGGGACGGAAAAGCAGTTCTTC. Translation gives CASRQGTEKQFF.

This clonotype was seen at least ten times. The chain carries TRBV27 and TRBJ2-2; 9 bases are shared with TRBD2. The CDR3 has 14 residues. The V segment lost 10 bases and the J segment 2 bases; nucleotides outside the gene matches: 5. Germline V gene sequence: CDR1 MNHEY, CDR2 SMNVEV (reference sequence). The CDR3, as DNA: TGTGCCACCGCGGGGGGGCAAAACACCGGGGAGCTGTTTTTT. Amino acids: CATAGGQNTGELFF.

This clonotype was seen many times. The rearrangement joins TRBV12-3 or TRBV12-4 to TRBJ2-5; D is uncertain. V lost 6 bases and J 3 bases, leaving 11 bases between the germline ends. CDR3 length: 13 amino acids. The CDR3 here is CASRGTVEETQYF. CDR3 DNA: TGTGCCAGCAGGGGCACAGTAGAAGAGACCCAGTACTTC.